This T cell receptor beta chain was recorded in a study of T cell changes during pregnancy in multiple sclerosis. Libraries were prepared by immunoSEQ multiplex PCR; TCRdb keeps only in-frame clonotypes and omits some of them. The table lists roughly 68,000 clones, around 92% of them singletons. This TCR derives from a female donor in good health, enrolled as a control in a pregnancy study. The sample here was peripheral blood, taken in the second trimester of pregnancy.

CDR3 residues: CSVESPRRTSGSLGQETQYF. DNA of the CDR3: TGCAGCGTTGAATCCCCCCGGAGGACTAGCGGGAGTTTAGGCCAAGAGACCCAGTACTTC. The chain couples TRBV29-1 to TRBJ2-5, with 13 bases matching TRBD2. The V gene's germline CDR1 is SQVTM and CDR2 ANQGSEA. J gave up 1 base and V 2 bases, and 16 bases lay outside the gene matches. CDR3 length: 20 amino acids.